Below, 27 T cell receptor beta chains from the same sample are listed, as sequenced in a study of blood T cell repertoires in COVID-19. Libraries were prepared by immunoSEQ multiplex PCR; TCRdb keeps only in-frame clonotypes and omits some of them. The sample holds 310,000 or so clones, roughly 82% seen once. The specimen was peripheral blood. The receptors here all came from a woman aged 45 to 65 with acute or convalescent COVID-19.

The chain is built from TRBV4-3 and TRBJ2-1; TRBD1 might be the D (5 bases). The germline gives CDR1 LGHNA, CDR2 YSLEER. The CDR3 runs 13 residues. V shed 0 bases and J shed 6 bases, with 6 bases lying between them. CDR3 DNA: TGCGCCAGCAGCCAAGAGACAGCCAATGAGCAGTTCTTC. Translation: CASSQETANEQFF.

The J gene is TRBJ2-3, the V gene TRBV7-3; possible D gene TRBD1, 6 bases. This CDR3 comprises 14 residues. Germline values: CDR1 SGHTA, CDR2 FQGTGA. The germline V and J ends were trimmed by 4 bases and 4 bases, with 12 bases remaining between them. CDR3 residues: CASSSRQESDTQYF. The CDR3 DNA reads TGTGCCAGCAGCTCTCGACAGGAATCAGATACGCAGTATTTT.

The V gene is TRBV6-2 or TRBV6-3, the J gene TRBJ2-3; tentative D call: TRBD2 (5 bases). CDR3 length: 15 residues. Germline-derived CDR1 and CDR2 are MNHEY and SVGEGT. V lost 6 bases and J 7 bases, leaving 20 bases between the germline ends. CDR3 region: CASSRGIASLYTQYF. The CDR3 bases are TGTGCCAGCAGCCGAGGGATTGCAAGCTTGTATACGCAGTATTTT.

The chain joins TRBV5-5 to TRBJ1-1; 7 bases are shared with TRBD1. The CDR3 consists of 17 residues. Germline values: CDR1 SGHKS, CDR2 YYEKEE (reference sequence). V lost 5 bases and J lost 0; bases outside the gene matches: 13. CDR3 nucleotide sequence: TGTGCCAGCAGTCCTAGCGCGGGGGGACAGATGAACACTGAAGCTTTCTTT. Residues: CASSPSAGGQMNTEAFF.

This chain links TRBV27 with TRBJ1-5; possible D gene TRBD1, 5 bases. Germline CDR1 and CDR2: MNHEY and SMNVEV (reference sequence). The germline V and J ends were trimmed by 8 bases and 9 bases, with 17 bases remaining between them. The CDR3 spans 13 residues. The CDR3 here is CASGKSPGLPQHF. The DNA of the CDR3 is TGTGCCAGCGGAAAATCCCCAGGGTTGCCCCAGCATTTT.

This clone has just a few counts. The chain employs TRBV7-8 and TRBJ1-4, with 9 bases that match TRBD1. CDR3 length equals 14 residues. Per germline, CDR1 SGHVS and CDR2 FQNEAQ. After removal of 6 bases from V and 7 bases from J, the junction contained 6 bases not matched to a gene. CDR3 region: CASRQGQGGEKLFF. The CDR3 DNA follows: TGTGCCAGCAGACAGGGACAGGGCGGTGAAAAACTGTTTTTT.

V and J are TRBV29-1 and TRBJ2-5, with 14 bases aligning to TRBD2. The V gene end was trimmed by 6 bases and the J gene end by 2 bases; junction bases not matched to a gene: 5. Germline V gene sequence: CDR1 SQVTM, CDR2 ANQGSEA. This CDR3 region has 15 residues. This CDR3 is CSVGTSGGGQETQYF. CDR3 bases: TGCAGCGTCGGGACTAGCGGGGGAGGACAAGAGACCCAGTACTTC. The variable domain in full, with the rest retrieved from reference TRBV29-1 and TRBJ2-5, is SAVISQKPSRDICQRGTSLTIQCQVDSQVTMMFWYRQQPGQSLTLIATANQGSEATYESGFVIDKFPISRPNLTFSTLTVSNMSPEDSSIYLCSVGTSGGGQETQYFGPGTRLLVL.

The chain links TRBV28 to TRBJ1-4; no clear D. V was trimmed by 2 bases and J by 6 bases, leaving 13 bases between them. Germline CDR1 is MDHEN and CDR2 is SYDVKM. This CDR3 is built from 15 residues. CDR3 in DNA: TGTGCCAGCAGTTTAATCGGAGAGGTAGATGAAAAACTGTTTTTT. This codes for CASSLIGEVDEKLFF. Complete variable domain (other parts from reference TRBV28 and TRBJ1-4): DVKVTQSSRYLVKRTGEKVFLECVQDMDHENMFWYRQDPGLGLRLIYFSYDVKMKEKGDIPEGYSVSREKKERFSLILESASTNQTSMYLCASSLIGEVDEKLFFGSGTQLSVL.

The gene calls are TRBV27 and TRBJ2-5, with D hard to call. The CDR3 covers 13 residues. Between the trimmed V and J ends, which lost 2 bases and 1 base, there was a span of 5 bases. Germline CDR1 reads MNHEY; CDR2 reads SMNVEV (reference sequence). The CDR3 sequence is CASSLKSQETQYF. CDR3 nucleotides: TGTGCCAGCAGTTTAAAGAGCCAAGAGACCCAGTACTTC.

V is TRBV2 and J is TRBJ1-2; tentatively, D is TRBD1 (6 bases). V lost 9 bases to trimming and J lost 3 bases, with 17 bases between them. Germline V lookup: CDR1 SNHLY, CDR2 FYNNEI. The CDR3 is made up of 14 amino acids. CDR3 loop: CASRNREIYYGYTF. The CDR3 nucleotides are TGTGCCAGTAGGAACAGGGAAATTTACTATGGCTACACCTTC.

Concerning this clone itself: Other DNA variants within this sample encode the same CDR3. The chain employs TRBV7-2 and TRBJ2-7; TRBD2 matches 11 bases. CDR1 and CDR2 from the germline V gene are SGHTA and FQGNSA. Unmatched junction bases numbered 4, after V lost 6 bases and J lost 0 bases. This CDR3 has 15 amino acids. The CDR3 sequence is CASRRTSGSSYEQYF. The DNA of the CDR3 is TGTGCCAGCAGGCGAACTAGCGGGAGCTCCTACGAGCAGTACTTC.

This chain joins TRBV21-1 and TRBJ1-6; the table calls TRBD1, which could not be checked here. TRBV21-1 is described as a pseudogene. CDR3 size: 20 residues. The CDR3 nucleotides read TGTGCCAGCAGCAAAGTTCTTAGGGACAGGGATCGGTCCTATAATTCACCCCTCCACTTT. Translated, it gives CASSKVLRDRDRSYNSPLHF.

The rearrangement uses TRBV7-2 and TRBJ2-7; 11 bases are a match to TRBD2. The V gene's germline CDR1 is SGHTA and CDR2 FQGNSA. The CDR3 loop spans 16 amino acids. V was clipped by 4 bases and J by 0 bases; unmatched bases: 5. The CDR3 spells CASSSRLAGSSYEQYF. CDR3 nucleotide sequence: TGTGCCAGCAGCTCTCGACTAGCGGGAAGCTCCTACGAGCAGTACTTC.

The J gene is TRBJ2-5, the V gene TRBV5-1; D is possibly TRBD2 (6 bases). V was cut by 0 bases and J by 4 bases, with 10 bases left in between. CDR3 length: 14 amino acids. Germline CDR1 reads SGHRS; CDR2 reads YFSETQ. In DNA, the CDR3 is TGCGCCAGCAGCTTGGGGTGGGGAGGAGAGACCCAGTACTTC. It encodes CASSLGWGGETQYF.

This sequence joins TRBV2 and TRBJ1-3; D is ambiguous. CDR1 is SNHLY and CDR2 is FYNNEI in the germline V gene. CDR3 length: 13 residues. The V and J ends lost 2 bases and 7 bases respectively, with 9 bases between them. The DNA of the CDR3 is TGTGCCAGCAGTGAAATCCTCGGGAACACCATATATTTT. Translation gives CASSEILGNTIYF. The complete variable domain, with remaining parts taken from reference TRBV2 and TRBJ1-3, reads EPEVTQTPSHQVTQMGQEVILRCVPISNHLYFYWYRQILGQKVEFLVSFYNNEISEKSEIFDDQFSVERPDGSNFTLKIRSTKLEDSAMYFCASSEILGNTIYFGEGSWLTVV.

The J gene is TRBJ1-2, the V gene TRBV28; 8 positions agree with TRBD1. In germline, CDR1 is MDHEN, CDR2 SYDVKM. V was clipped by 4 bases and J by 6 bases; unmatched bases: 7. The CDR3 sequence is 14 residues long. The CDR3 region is CASSSPDRVDGYTF. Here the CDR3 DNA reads TGTGCCAGCAGTTCCCCGGACAGGGTTGATGGCTACACCTTC.

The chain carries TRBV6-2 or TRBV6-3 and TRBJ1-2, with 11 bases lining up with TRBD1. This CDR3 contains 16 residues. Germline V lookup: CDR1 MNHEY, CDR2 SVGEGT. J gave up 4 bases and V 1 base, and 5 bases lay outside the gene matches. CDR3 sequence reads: CASSYYRTGGGYGYTF. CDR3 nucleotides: TGTGCCAGCAGTTACTACCGGACAGGGGGCGGCTATGGCTACACCTTC.

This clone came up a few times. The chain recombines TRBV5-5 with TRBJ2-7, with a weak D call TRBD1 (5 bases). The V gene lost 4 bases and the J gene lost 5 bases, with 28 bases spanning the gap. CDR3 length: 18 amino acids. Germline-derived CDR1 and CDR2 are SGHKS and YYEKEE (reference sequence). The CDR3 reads CASSPPEDLRDPLDEQYF. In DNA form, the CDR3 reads TGTGCCAGCAGCCCCCCCGAGGACCTCAGGGATCCCCTCGACGAGCAGTACTTC.

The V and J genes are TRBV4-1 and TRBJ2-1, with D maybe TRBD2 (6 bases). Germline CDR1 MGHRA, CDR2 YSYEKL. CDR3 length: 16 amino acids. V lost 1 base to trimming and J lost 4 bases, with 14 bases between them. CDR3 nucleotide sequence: TGCGCCAGCAGCCAAGTGGGAGCTAGCGCTTACAATGAGCAGTTCTTC. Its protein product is CASSQVGASAYNEQFF.

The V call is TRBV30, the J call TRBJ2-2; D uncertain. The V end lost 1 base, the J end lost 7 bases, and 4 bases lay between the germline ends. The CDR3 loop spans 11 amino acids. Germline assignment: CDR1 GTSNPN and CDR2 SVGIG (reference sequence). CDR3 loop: CAWSAIGELFF. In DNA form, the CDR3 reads TGTGCCTGGAGTGCAATCGGGGAGCTGTTTTTT.

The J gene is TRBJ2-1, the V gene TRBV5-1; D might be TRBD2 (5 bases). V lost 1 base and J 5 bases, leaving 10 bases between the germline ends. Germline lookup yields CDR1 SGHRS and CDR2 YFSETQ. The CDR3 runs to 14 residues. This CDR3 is CASSLFGSDNEQFF. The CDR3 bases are TGCGCCAGCAGCTTGTTCGGTAGCGACAATGAGCAGTTCTTC.

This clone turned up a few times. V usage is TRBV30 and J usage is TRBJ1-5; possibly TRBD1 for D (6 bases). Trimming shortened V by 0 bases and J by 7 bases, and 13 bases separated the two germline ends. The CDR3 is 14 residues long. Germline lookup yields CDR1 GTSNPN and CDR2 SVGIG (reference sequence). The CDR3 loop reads CAWSVDRLEQPQHF. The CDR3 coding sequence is TGTGCCTGGAGTGTAGACAGGCTGGAACAGCCCCAGCATTTT.

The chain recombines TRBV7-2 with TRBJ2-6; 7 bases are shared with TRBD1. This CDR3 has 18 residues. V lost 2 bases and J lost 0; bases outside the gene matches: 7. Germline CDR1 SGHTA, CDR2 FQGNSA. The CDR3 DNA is TGTGCCAGCAGCTTATCCGGGACAGCGTTCTCTGGGGCCAACGTCCTGACTTTC. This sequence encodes CASSLSGTAFSGANVLTF.

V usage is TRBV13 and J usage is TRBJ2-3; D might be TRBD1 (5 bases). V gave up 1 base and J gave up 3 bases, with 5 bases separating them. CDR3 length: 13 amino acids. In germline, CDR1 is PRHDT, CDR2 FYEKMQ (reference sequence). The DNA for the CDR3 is TGTGCCAGCAGCTTAGAGGGGACAGATACGCAGTATTTT. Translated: CASSLEGTDTQYF. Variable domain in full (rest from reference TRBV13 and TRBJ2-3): AAGVIQSPRHLIKEKRETATLKCYPIPRHDTVYWYQQGPGQDPQFLISFYEKMQSDKGSIPDRFSAQQFSDYHSELNMSSLELGDSALYFCASSLEGTDTQYFGPGTRLTVL.

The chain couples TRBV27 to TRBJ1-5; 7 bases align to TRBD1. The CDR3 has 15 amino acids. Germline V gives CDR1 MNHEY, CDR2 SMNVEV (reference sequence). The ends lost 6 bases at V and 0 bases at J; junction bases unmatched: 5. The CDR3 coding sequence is TGTGCCAGCAGCGCACAGGGGATTAGCAATCAGCCCCAGCATTTT. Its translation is CASSAQGISNQPQHF.

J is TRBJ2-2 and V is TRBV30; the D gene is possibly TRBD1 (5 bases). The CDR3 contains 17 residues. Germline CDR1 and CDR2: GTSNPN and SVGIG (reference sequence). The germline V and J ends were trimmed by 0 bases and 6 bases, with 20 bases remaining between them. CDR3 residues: CAWSVGRVFLRSGELFF. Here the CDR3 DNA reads TGTGCCTGGAGTGTAGGCAGGGTTTTTTTACGCTCCGGGGAGCTGTTTTTT.

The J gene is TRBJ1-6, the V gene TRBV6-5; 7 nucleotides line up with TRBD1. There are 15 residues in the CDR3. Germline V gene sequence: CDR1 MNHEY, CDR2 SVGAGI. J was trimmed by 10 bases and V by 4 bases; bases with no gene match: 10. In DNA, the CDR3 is TGTGCCAGCAGTTTTTCCGGGACAGACGGCTCACCCCTCCACTTT. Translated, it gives CASSFSGTDGSPLHF.